These 16 T cell receptor beta chains originate from one sample sequenced in a study of T cells after yellow fever vaccination. Each CDR3 protein gets one entry after TCRdb re-called the 5' RACE reads with MiXCR. Counted here are fewer than 150,000 distinct CDR3 sequences, roughly 7.9% occurring once; the ten biggest clones make up around 2.6%. Material: CD4+ T cells sorted from PBMCs, obtained 35 to 50 days after the first yellow fever vaccination. These TCRs come from a man aged 18 to 35 who received the YFV17D yellow fever vaccine.

This clonotype showed up many times. The J gene is TRBJ1-6, the V gene TRBV20-1; tentative D call: TRBD1 (5 bases). This CDR3 is 16 amino acids long. The germline V gene has CDR1 DFQATT and CDR2 SNEGSKA (reference sequence). V lost 1 base, J lost 10 bases, and 20 bases lay in between. The CDR3 bases are TGCAGTGCTAGAGTCAACAGGAAGGGAATTGACTCACCCCTCCACTTT. This translates into CSARVNRKGIDSPLHF.

This clonotype was picked up many times. The chain has TRBV3-1 and TRBJ2-3; D is unclear. There are 13 residues in the CDR3. The ends were cut back, 1 base at V and 4 bases at J, with 6 bases in the middle. Germline V gives CDR1 LGHDT, CDR2 YNNKEL (reference sequence). As DNA, the CDR3 is TGTGCCAGCAGCCAAGCCCCCCCAGATACGCAGTATTTT. Protein: CASSQAPPDTQYF.

A note on this clonotype: Given a much more abundant clone one base away, this may be a read error. This sequence joins TRBV6-2 or TRBV6-3 and TRBJ2-5; D might be TRBD2 (6 bases). Germline loops: CDR1 MNHEY, CDR2 SVGEGT. CDR3 length equals 17 residues. V was pared by 0 bases and J by 5 bases, with 19 bases between. CDR3 sequence (DNA): TGTGCCAGCAGTTACTCGTCGGGGGAGAGCTTAAATGAGACCCAGTACTTC. Translated, it gives CASSYSSGESLNETQYF.

This clonotype was seen a handful of times. The V call is TRBV5-4, the J call TRBJ2-1; a weak D match, TRBD2 (7 bases). Germline CDR1 reads SGHNT; CDR2 reads YYREEE (reference sequence). Between the trimmed V and J ends, which lost 2 bases and 3 bases, there was a span of 12 bases. This CDR3 region has 15 residues. Here the CDR3 DNA reads TGTGCCAGCAGCTTAGGGGGGGCCGGCTACAATGAGCAGTTCTTC. Its translation: CASSLGGAGYNEQFF.

A few counts support this clonotype. The chain combines TRBV12-5 with TRBJ2-1, with 10 nucleotides matching TRBD1. This CDR3 contains 16 residues. CDR1 is LGHNT, CDR2 FRNRAP, per germline. Losses at the gene ends were 5 bases for V and 8 bases for J; bases not matched to a gene: 12. In DNA, the CDR3 is TGTGCTAGTGGTCCATGGGACAGGGGTATTCTGGATGAGCAGTTCTTC. Residues: CASGPWDRGILDEQFF.

There are many counts of this clonotype. The rearrangement links TRBV20-1 to TRBJ2-7, with D perhaps given as TRBD1 or TRBD2 (5 bases each). Trimming removed 6 bases at V and 4 bases at J, with 16 bases between. The CDR3 spans 13 residues. Germline V gene sequence: CDR1 DFQATT, CDR2 SNEGSKA (reference sequence). CDR3 loop: CSALGPENYEQYF. The CDR3 coding sequence is TGCAGTGCCCTGGGACCCGAAAATTACGAGCAGTACTTC.

This clonotype was detected many times. This chain connects TRBV20-1 to TRBJ1-2, with D possibly TRBD1 on 5 matching bases. V lost 5 bases and J 4 bases, leaving 11 bases between the germline ends. Germline-derived CDR1 and CDR2 are DFQATT and SNEGSKA (reference sequence). The CDR3 spans 12 residues. This CDR3 reads CSAGGGAYGYTF. The CDR3 region has the DNA TGCAGTGCTGGCGGAGGGGCCTATGGCTACACCTTC.

This clonotype was seen repeatedly, ten times or more. The chain recombines TRBV4-2 with TRBJ2-3; the match to TRBD2 covers 7 bases. Germline trimming cut 5 bases from V and 6 bases from J; bases unmatched to any gene: 8. CDR1 LGHNA and CDR2 YNFKEQ come from the germline V gene. The CDR3 extends over 14 amino acids. CDR3 protein: CASSGGGELDTQYF. CDR3 bases: TGTGCCAGCAGCGGGGGGGGAGAACTTGATACGCAGTATTTT.

This clonotype was seen ten or more times. The rearrangement links TRBV20-1 to TRBJ2-4; D may be TRBD1 (5 bases). Trimming took 6 bases from V and 1 from J, leaving 16 bases between them. This CDR3 has 15 residues. The germline V gene has CDR1 DFQATT and CDR2 SNEGSKA (reference sequence). CDR3 nucleotides: TGCAGTGCCTGGCAGGGTGACCTCGCCAAAAACATTCAGTACTTC. It is translated as CSAWQGDLAKNIQYF.

This clonotype was seen ten or more times. V gene TRBV11-2 combines with J gene TRBJ2-1; 10 bases map to TRBD2. Germline V gives CDR1 SGHAT, CDR2 FQNNGV. CDR3 size: 18 residues. Unmatched junction bases numbered 17, after V lost 5 bases and J lost 7 bases. The CDR3 loop is CASSGQGRSSGGANEQFF. In DNA, the CDR3 is TGTGCCAGCAGCGGACAGGGAAGGTCGAGCGGGGGGGCAAATGAGCAGTTCTTC.

In this sample, this clonotype turned up many times. The chain has TRBV5-1 and TRBJ2-4; the match to TRBD2 covers 7 bases. Germline V gives CDR1 SGHRS, CDR2 YFSETQ. The length of the CDR3 is 14 residues. J was trimmed by 9 bases and V by 4 bases; bases with no gene match: 10. Written as DNA, the CDR3 is TGCGCCAGCAGCCCTCGGGGGAGGGGTGCCATTCAGTACTTC. It specifies CASSPRGRGAIQYF.

This clonotype was observed at least ten times. This chain links TRBV28 with TRBJ1-2; 7 positions agree with TRBD1. The CDR3 runs 13 residues. Losses at the gene ends were 5 bases for V and 2 bases for J; bases not matched to a gene: 2. Germline V gene lookup returns CDR1 MDHEN and CDR2 SYDVKM. In nucleotides, the CDR3 is TGTGCCAGCAGTGAGGGACAGAACTATGGCTACACCTTC. It translates to CASSEGQNYGYTF.

About this clonotype itself: A single base separates this from a much larger clone, so it may be a read error. The chain joins TRBV7-2 to TRBJ1-2, with 9 bases lining up with TRBD1. Germline-derived CDR1 and CDR2 are SGHTA and FQGNSA. The CDR3 spans 14 residues. CDR3 sequence reads: CDSWFPTGGYGYTF. CDR3 nucleotides: TGTGACAGCTGGTTCCCGACAGGGGGCTATGGCTACACCTTC.

This clonotype was observed many times. The chain combines TRBV5-1 with TRBJ1-1; no definite D call. V gave up 1 base and J gave up 3 bases, with 7 bases separating them. The germline V gene encodes CDR1 SGHRS and CDR2 YFSETQ. The CDR3 extends over 13 amino acids. DNA of the CDR3: TGCGCCAGCAGCTTGAGTCAGTACACTGAAGCTTTCTTT. The encoded protein is CASSLSQYTEAFF.

This clonotype was picked up many times. V usage is TRBV7-2 and J usage is TRBJ2-3; D remains unclear. CDR3 size: 15 residues. Per the germline V gene, CDR1 is SGHTA and CDR2 is FQGNSA. With 10 bases removed from V and 2 bases from J, the gap between germline ends came to 19 bases. The CDR3, as DNA: TGTGCCACCAGTCCACTGGCCTCGAACACAGATACGCAGTATTTT. It translates to CATSPLASNTDTQYF. Full variable domain (missing parts from reference TRBV7-2 and TRBJ2-3): GAGVSQSPSNKVTEKGKDVELRCDPISGHTALYWYRQSLGQGLEFLIYFQGNSAPDKSGLPSDRFSAERTGGSVSTLTIQRTQQEDSAVYLCATSPLASNTDTQYFGPGTRLTVL.

This clonotype was seen at least ten times. The V call is TRBV10-3, the J call TRBJ2-5; 10 nucleotides agree with TRBD2. The CDR3 length is 13 residues. The ends lost 10 bases at V and 3 bases at J; junction bases unmatched: 5. CDR1 ENHRY and CDR2 SYGVKD come from the germline V gene. CDR3 DNA: TGTGCCACCACTAGCGGGGTGGAAGAGACCCAGTACTTC. Its translation: CATTSGVEETQYF.